This TCR beta chain derives from a study of cytomegalovirus exposure and HLA in healthy donors. PCR amplification relied on 60 Vbeta primers (plus 13 Jbeta primers). Only in-frame clones appear in the TCRdb table, and some are missing; sequencing was by immunoSEQ multiplex PCR. This sample has around 140,000 clones, with around 80% found just once. Study-level findings and limits: Three chains tied to CMV proved CMV antigen-specific in vitro. Prior analysis indicated that the majority of TCR beta V segments exhibited productivity approximately 87% or approximately 30% of the time. Overall, about 160 TCR beta chains were annotated as cytomegalovirus-associated.

In regard to this clone: Its matching antigen is unknown.

Per the germline V gene, CDR1 is SNHLY and CDR2 is FYNNEI. V lost 8 bases and J lost 4, with 14 bases in between. The CDR3 runs to 14 residues. The sequence was obtained from a middle-aged man in good health and CMV-seronegative. What was sequenced was PBMCs. The gene calls are TRBV2 and TRBJ1-4; D not resolved. This CDR3 reads CASGRRVFNEKLFF. In DNA form, the CDR3 reads TGTGCCAGCGGGCGGAGGGTTTTTAATGAAAAACTGTTTTTT.